This entry concerns a single TCR beta chain. Its specific antigen is unknown. The record has no base qualities; no much larger clone is one base away. The library was generated by the immunoSEQ multiplex PCR assay. RNA was extracted from all samples and reverse transcribed into cDNA as template for TCR sequencing. SuperScript III was used for first-strand cDNA synthesis, primed with a 2:1 mix of oligo-dT and random hexamers. A synthetic immune receptor repertoire was used to gauge amplification bias, and whatever bias remained was removed computationally. Per the source publication's procedure: Raw reads were preprocessed to remove errors, and CDR3 was defined according to IMGT conventions as the region from the conserved cysteine to phenylalanine. Clonality was computed as 1 minus the Shannon entropy, with the entropy normalized by log2 of the number of productive unique TCRs. CD4 or CD8 identity of scalp clones was inferred by cross-referencing scalp TCRbeta sequences with sorted blood CD4 and CD8 repertoires. This immuneACCESS table, as held by TCRdb, lists in-frame sequences with V and J called but not all clones. Of the missing ones, under half trace to an unresolved V gene in checked studies; the others have no known cause. From that table come the V and J calls and clone size; the DNA was used to work out D and trimming. The sample table records 110,000 to 150,000 clones; 62% of these occur just once. The ten largest make up about 40% of the sample.

As encoded in the germline V gene, CDR1 is SNHLY while CDR2 is FYNNEI. Including cysteine and phenylalanine, the CDR3 has 14 amino acids. The entry retains the CDR3 DNA only, 42 bases that are in frame from base 1. V is reduced by 3 bases and J by 6 bases, leaving a spacing of 14 bases between them. These data belong to a study of CD8+ T cells in alopecia areata (dated by TCRdb to the late 2010s). As for the study more broadly: To study T cell clonal expansion in alopecia areata, the researchers applied high-throughput TCRbeta sequencing to both the C3H/HeJ mouse model and human patients. Amplification of TCRbeta CDR3 regions was done by immunoSEQ multiplex PCR using 35 Vbeta forward primers and 13 Jbeta reverse primers. In humans, TCRbeta sequencing was performed on scalp tissue and on sorted CD4+ and CD8+ peripheral blood T cells from healthy controls and from patients with patchy or totalis/universalis alopecia areata. Scalp clonality was compared among normal scalp (n=4), patchy alopecia areata scalp (n=8), and alopecia totalis/universalis scalp (n=8). RNA came from the PAXgene miRNA kit for fixed scalp, the miRNeasy kit for PBMCs, and the RNeasy kit for mouse skin.

Study-level results and caveats: Shared TCR sequences between patients were less evident than in mice, which may be partly attributable to HLA diversity in the patient population. Unlike mouse skin, which is dominated by gammadelta T cells, normal human skin has resident alphabeta T cells that are also sequenced, and this complicates analysis of the scalp TCR repertoire. Compared with normal scalp, lesional scalp, particularly in alopecia totalis/universalis, had higher clonality and more expanded CD8+ clones, which suggests antigenic drive.

PBMCs were separated by density centrifugation and stained for CD3, CD4 and CD8, after which CD4+ and CD8+ T cells were sorted on a FACSAria. Scalp biopsies and blood samples were obtained from unaffected controls. Sequencing input: CD8+ T cells sorted from blood. The clonotype originates from a human donor in good health. The rearranged chain carries TRBV2 and TRBJ1-2, with TRBD1 as a weak D call on 6 bases. The CDR3: CASSERGAQDGYTF. The DNA is TGTGCCAGCAGTGAGAGGGGGGCGCAGGATGGCTACACCTTC. With all but the CDR3 taken from the reference TRBV2 and TRBJ1-2 genes, the full variable domain is: EPEVTQTPSHQVTQMGQEVILRCVPISNHLYFYWYRQILGQKVEFLVSFYNNEISEKSEIFDDQFSVERPDGSNFTLKIRSTKLEDSAMYFCASSERGAQDGYTFGSGTRLTVV.